This TCR beta chain appears in the sequencing data of a study of blood T cell repertoires in COVID-19. Study context: Acute and convalescent COVID-19 samples came from the United States, Italy and Spain. Sources were T cells, B-cell-depleted T cells, or PBMCs; the material itself was cDNA or gDNA.

This CDR3 comprises 16 residues. The J segment lost 1 base and the V segment lost 0 bases, leaving 5 bases of the junction unmatched. Germline V gene sequence: CDR1 SEHNR, CDR2 FQNEAQ (reference sequence). In the original processing: By means of reference gene primer amplification, nucleated cell counts were estimated. Only in-frame clones appear in the TCRdb table, and some are missing; sequencing was by immunoSEQ multiplex PCR. The D gene and trimming were derived from the DNA, and the V and J assignments and clone size from that table. There are 30,000 to 45,000 clones in the sample; just over 90% occur only once, and 2% to 2.5% lies in the top ten.

The sample taken for sequencing was peripheral blood. The sequence derives from a man in his fifties or sixties with active COVID-19. This chain connects TRBV7-9 to TRBJ1-1, with 7 bases identical to TRBD1. CDR3 in DNA: TGTGCCAGCAGCTTAGCGCAGGGGGTTCCGAACACTGAAGCTTTCTTT. Translation gives CASSLAQGVPNTEAFF.